This T cell receptor (beta chain) is from a study of cytomegalovirus exposure and HLA in healthy donors. Whole-study findings and limits: Immune exposure information comprised only CMV serostatus. Among TCR beta chains, those listed as cytomegalovirus-associated numbered some 160. Most TCRs appeared rarely, but some public TCRs recurred in many donors.

Per the germline V gene, CDR1 is SGDLS and CDR2 is YYNGEE. V lost 3 bases, J lost 5 bases, and 11 bases lay in between. This CDR3 comprises 14 residues. These donors, healthy bone marrow donors, were studied. With respect to this clone: Its antigen is unknown.

The primer mix had 60 Vbeta and 13 Jbeta primers. Data came from immunoSEQ multiplex PCR; TCRdb stores just in-frame clones and leaves some out. The data contain around 120,000 clones, 82% of them singletons. The genes are TRBV9 and TRBJ2-2; D perhaps matches TRBD2 (5 bases). The sequenced sample consisted of PBMCs. The clonotype comes from a male donor in good health and CMV-seropositive. The CDR3 region is CASSDRDTTGELFF. The CDR3 bases are TGTGCCAGCAGCGACCGGGATACTACCGGGGAGCTGTTTTTT.